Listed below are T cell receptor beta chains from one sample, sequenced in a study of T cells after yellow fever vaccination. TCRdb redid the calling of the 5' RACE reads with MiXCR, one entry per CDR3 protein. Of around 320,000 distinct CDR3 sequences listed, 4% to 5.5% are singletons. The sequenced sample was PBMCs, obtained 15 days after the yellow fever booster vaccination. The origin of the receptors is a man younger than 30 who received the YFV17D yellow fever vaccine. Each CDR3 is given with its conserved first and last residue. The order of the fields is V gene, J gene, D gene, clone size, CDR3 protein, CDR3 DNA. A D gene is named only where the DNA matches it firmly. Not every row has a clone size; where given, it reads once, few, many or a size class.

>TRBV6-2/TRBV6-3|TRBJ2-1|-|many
CASSYGASSYNEQFF
TGTGCCAGCAGTTACGGGGCAAGCTCCTACAATGAGCAGTTCTTC
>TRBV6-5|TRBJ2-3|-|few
CASSYVAPSTDTQYF
TGTGCCAGCAGTTATGTTGCACCTAGCACAGATACGCAGTATTTT
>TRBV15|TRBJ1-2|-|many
CATSRERQANYGYTF
TGTGCCACCAGCAGGGAAAGACAGGCTAACTATGGCTACACCTTC
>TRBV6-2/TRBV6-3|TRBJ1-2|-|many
CASSYPQGHGYTF
TGTGCCAGCAGTTATCCACAGGGCCATGGCTACACCTTC
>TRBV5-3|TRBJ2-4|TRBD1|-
CARAGQGNTKNIQYF
TGTGCCAGAGCCGGACAGGGAAACACCAAAAACATTCAGTACTTC
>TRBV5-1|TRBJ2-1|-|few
CASSFQQGGPYNEQFF
TGCGCCAGCAGCTTTCAACAGGGAGGTCCCTACAATGAGCAGTTCTTC
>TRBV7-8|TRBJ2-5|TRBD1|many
CASSFDRVGGETQYF
TGTGCCAGCAGCTTTGACAGGGTAGGAGGCGAGACCCAGTACTTC
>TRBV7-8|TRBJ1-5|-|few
CASSPSLNQPQHF
TGTGCCAGCAGCCCCAGCCTGAATCAGCCCCAGCATTTT
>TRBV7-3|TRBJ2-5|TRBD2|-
CASSPSGVGETQYF
TGTGCCAGCAGCCCAAGCGGGGTTGGAGAGACCCAGTACTTC
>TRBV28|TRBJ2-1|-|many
CASSPATGLYNEQFF
TGTGCCAGCAGCCCGGCAACGGGACTGTACAATGAGCAGTTCTTC
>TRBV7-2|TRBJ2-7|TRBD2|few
CASSKQRGETYEQYF
TGTGCCAGCAGCAAACAGCGGGGTGAAACCTACGAGCAGTACTTC
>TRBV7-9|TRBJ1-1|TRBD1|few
CASSLGGRGRAFF
TGTGCCAGCAGCTTAGGCGGCAGGGGGCGTGCTTTCTTT
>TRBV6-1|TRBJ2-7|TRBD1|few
CASGPQGARNEQYF
TGTGCCAGCGGACCACAGGGGGCCAGGAACGAGCAGTACTTC
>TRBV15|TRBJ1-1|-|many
CASGEGRFLTEAFF
TGTGCCAGCGGGGAGGGGCGCTTTCTCACTGAAGCTTTCTTT
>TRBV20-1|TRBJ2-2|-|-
CSARDAALSPGELFF
TGCAGTGCTAGAGACGCCGCCCTTAGCCCGGGGGAGCTGTTTTTT
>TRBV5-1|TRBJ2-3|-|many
CASSAAGHTFPTDTQYF
TGCGCCAGCAGCGCCGCGGGACATACCTTCCCCACAGATACGCAGTATTTT
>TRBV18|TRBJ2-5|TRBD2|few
CASSPGLAGVQGETQYF
TGTGCCAGCTCACCAGGACTAGCGGGGGTGCAAGGAGAGACCCAGTACTTC
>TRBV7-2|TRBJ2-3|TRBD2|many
CASSLVLAAQYF
TGTGCCAGCAGCTTAGTTCTAGCGGCCCAGTATTTT
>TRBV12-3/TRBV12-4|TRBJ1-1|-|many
CASSFGRGNTEAFF
TGTGCCAGCAGTTTCGGGAGGGGGAACACTGAAGCTTTCTTT
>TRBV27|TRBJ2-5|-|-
CASSFLGNLETQYF
TGTGCCAGCAGTTTCCTGGGAAACTTGGAGACCCAGTACTTC
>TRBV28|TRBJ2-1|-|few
CASSFVAGLRRFF
TGTGCCAGCAGTTTTGTTGCCGGACTACGTCGGTTCTTC
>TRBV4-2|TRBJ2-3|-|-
CASSQFRGTDTQYF
TGTGCCAGCAGCCAATTTCGGGGCACAGATACGCAGTATTTT
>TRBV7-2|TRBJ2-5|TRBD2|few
CASSPTSAGGAQYF
TGTGCCAGCAGCCCCACTAGCGCCGGAGGGGCCCAGTACTTC
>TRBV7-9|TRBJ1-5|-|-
CASSRDTGQPQHF
TGTGCCAGCAGCCGGGACACCGGACAGCCCCAGCATTTT
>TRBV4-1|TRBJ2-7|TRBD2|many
CASSYLGGLEYEQYF
TGCGCCAGCAGCTACCTGGGGGGGTTAGAGTACGAGCAGTACTTC
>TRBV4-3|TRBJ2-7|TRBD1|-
CASSPNWDSLQYF
TGCGCCAGCAGCCCGAACTGGGACAGCCTGCAGTACTTC
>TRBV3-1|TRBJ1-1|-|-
CASSQEDTGVSTEAFF
TGTGCCAGCAGCCAAGAAGATACGGGGGTGAGCACTGAAGCTTTCTTT
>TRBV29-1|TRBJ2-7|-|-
CSVTPRQRPYEQYF
TGCAGCGTCACCCCGAGACAGCGTCCCTACGAGCAGTACTTC
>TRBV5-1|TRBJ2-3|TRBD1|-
CASTTGGFYTDTQYF
TGCGCCAGCACGACAGGGGGCTTCTACACAGATACGCAGTATTTT
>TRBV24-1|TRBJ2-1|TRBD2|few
CATSDPSGENNEQFF
TGTGCCACCAGTGACCCTAGCGGAGAGAACAATGAGCAGTTCTTC